Shown below are 20 T cell receptor beta chains from a single sample sequenced in a study of blood T cell repertoires in COVID-19. The assay was immunoSEQ multiplex PCR, and TCRdb's table has in-frame clones only and misses some. The data show 200,000 to 300,000 clones, 83% seen once. The material sequenced was peripheral blood. The receptors here all came from a human donor in a cohort sampled during active COVID-19.

This chain links TRBV9 with TRBJ1-2; possibly TRBD1 for D (6 bases). Germline V gives CDR1 SGDLS, CDR2 YYNGEE. The ends were cut back, 0 bases at V and 5 bases at J, with 14 bases in the middle. The CDR3 has 15 residues. The CDR3 DNA follows: TGTGCCAGCAGCGTAGATAACAGGGCCGGGTATGGCTACACCTTC. Translation: CASSVDNRAGYGYTF.

The rearrangement uses TRBV3-1 (or the pseudogene TRBV3-2) and TRBJ1-2; 9 nucleotides agree with TRBD1. CDR1 and CDR2 from the germline V gene are LGHDT and YNNKEL (reference sequence). CDR3 length equals 16 residues. The V gene end was trimmed by 3 bases and the J gene end by 3 bases; junction bases not matched to a gene: 8. The CDR3 loop is CASSQEGTGSHYGYTF. DNA of the CDR3: TGTGCCAGCAGCCAGGAGGGGACAGGGTCGCACTATGGCTACACCTTC.

This chain joins TRBV5-1 and TRBJ2-1; no clear D. CDR3 length: 16 residues. Per the germline V gene, CDR1 is SGHRS and CDR2 is YFSETQ. Trimming stripped 0 bases from V and 0 bases from J, with 10 bases between. The CDR3 DNA follows: TGCGCCAGCAGCTTGGGCGCGCACAGCTCCTACAATGAGCAGTTCTTC. It codes for CASSLGAHSSYNEQFF.

The chain joins TRBV19 to TRBJ1-6; D might be TRBD1 (6 bases). Germline V gene data show CDR1 as LNHDA and CDR2 as SQIVND (reference sequence). Trimming took off 10 bases at V and 10 bases at J, with 29 bases between the two ends. The CDR3 runs 17 residues. CDR3: CATHREGSYGGKSPLHF. CDR3 DNA: TGTGCCACCCACCGGGAGGGGAGTTACGGGGGCAAGTCACCCCTCCACTTT.

This clone was found once. The gene calls are TRBV30 and TRBJ1-4; D possibly corresponds to TRBD1 (5 bases). CDR1 and CDR2 (germline): GTSNPN, SVGIG (reference sequence). The germline V and J ends were trimmed by 6 bases and 2 bases, with 13 bases remaining between them. The CDR3 totals 14 residues. The CDR3 here is CACQQGVTNEKLFF. The CDR3 coding sequence is TGTGCCTGCCAGCAGGGTGTCACTAATGAAAAACTGTTTTTT. The full variable domain, its missing parts supplied by reference TRBV30 and TRBJ1-4, is SQTIHQWPATLVQPVGSPLSLECTVEGTSNPNLYWYRQAAGRGLQLLFYSVGIGQISSEVPQNLSASRPQDRQFILSSKKLLLSDSGFYLCACQQGVTNEKLFFGSGTQLSVL.

Turning to this clone: One end of the junction varies from germline; a read error may be responsible. The chain combines TRBV29-1 with TRBJ1-2; weak D call: TRBD1 (5 bases). Germline CDR1 reads SQVTM; CDR2 reads ANQGSEA. The CDR3 loop spans 11 amino acids. The CDR3 loop is CSVEGQFSGTF. CDR3 in DNA: TGCAGCGTTGAAGGACAGTTTAGTGGGACTTTC.

The CDR3 nucleotides are TGCGCCAGCAGCTCAACCGGGACAGGGAAGAGCTATGGCTACACCTTC. Protein product: CASSSTGTGKSYGYTF. The rearrangement links TRBV5-1 to TRBJ1-2, with 9 positions matching TRBD1. CDR3 length equals 16 residues. Germline-derived CDR1 and CDR2 are SGHRS and YFSETQ. V lost 3 bases and J lost 4; bases outside the gene matches: 10.

V is TRBV3-1 (or the pseudogene TRBV3-2) and J is TRBJ1-6; 7 bases line up with TRBD1. V lost 4 bases to trimming and J lost 6 bases; unmatched junction nucleotides: 3. Germline V gene data show CDR1 as LGHDT and CDR2 as YNNKEL (reference sequence). This CDR3 has 14 amino acids. The DNA of the CDR3 is TGTGCCAGCAGCCTGAGACAGGGTAATTCACCCCTCCACTTT. Amino acid sequence: CASSLRQGNSPLHF.

V usage is TRBV30 and J usage is TRBJ1-1, with D unclear. The CDR3 is 14 amino acids. Germline V gene data show CDR1 as GTSNPN and CDR2 as SVGIG (reference sequence). Between the trimmed V and J ends, which lost 0 bases and 4 bases, there was a span of 12 bases. CDR3 DNA sequence: TGTGCCTGGAGTGTACGGTCCATCTCCACTGAAGCTTTCTTT. This codes for CAWSVRSISTEAFF.

The chain couples TRBV5-1 to TRBJ2-7, with 10 bases fitting TRBD2. The CDR3 covers 17 residues. From germline, CDR1 is SGHRS and CDR2 YFSETQ. J lost 4 bases, V lost 2 bases, and 12 bases had no gene match. CDR3 residues: CASSFQPGLAVNYEQYF. The CDR3 nucleotides are TGCGCCAGCAGCTTCCAGCCCGGACTAGCGGTTAATTACGAGCAGTACTTC.

The chain is built from TRBV27 and TRBJ2-2; a weak D match, TRBD1 (6 bases). Per the germline V gene, CDR1 is MNHEY and CDR2 is SMNVEV (reference sequence). The V end lost 2 bases, the J end lost 6 bases, and 16 bases lay between the germline ends. This CDR3 has 16 amino acids. The CDR3 here is CASSLEVGAGPGELFF. The CDR3 bases are TGTGCCAGCAGTTTAGAGGTGGGGGCGGGTCCCGGGGAGCTGTTTTTT.

The chain joins TRBV19 to TRBJ2-5; tentative D call: TRBD1 (5 bases). This CDR3 spans 14 amino acids. The V end was cut by 4 bases, the J end by 2 bases, with 11 bases between. Germline CDR1 is LNHDA and CDR2 is SQIVND (reference sequence). CDR3 sequence: CASSTRTPQETQYF. The CDR3 region has the DNA TGTGCCAGTAGTACCCGGACACCGCAAGAGACCCAGTACTTC. Full variable domain (rest looked up from reference TRBV19 and TRBJ2-5): DGGITQSPKYLFRKEGQNVTLSCEQNLNHDAMYWYRQDPGQGLRLIYYSQIVNDFQKGDIAEGYSVSREKKESFPLTVTSAQKNPTAFYLCASSTRTPQETQYFGPGTRLLVL.

This clone was seen only once. The chain has TRBV5-6 and TRBJ2-7; TRBD2 agrees at 7 bases. Germline assignment: CDR1 SGHDT and CDR2 YYEEEE. This CDR3 is built from 14 residues. V was pared by 4 bases and J by 3 bases, with 7 bases of the junction left unmatched. The CDR3 reads CASSAGLVFYEQYF. The DNA for the CDR3 is TGTGCCAGCAGCGCCGGACTAGTTTTCTACGAGCAGTACTTC.

The gene calls are TRBV7-2 and TRBJ2-2; 8 bases align to TRBD1. The CDR3 is 15 residues long. V was pared by 5 bases and J by 5 bases, with 7 bases of the junction left unmatched. CDR1 is SGHTA and CDR2 is FQGNSA in the germline V gene. CDR3 bases: TGTGCCAGCAGCCTCGGACAGGGAGCTACCGGGGAGCTGTTTTTT. Residues: CASSLGQGATGELFF.

This sequence joins TRBV18 and TRBJ2-7, with a possible D match to TRBD2 (7 bases). V gave up 0 bases and J gave up 0 bases, with 9 bases separating them. Germline V gene sequence: CDR1 KGHSH, CDR2 LQKENI. This CDR3 comprises 15 residues. CDR3 region: CASSPPAGASYEQYF. The CDR3 nucleotides are TGTGCCAGCTCACCACCGGCGGGGGCCTCCTACGAGCAGTACTTC.

The chain employs TRBV5-1 and TRBJ2-5, with D possibly being TRBD1 (6 bases). Per the germline V gene, CDR1 is SGHRS and CDR2 is YFSETQ. The CDR3 runs to 13 residues. Between the trimmed V and J ends, which lost 2 bases and 3 bases, there was a span of 8 bases. The CDR3: CASSLNREETQYF. The CDR3 coding sequence is TGCGCCAGCAGCTTAAACAGGGAAGAGACCCAGTACTTC. Full variable domain (rest looked up from reference TRBV5-1 and TRBJ2-5): KAGVTQTPRYLIKTRGQQVTLSCSPISGHRSVSWYQQTPGQGLQFLFEYFSETQRNKGNFPGRFSGRQFSNSRSEMNVSTLELGDSALYLCASSLNREETQYFGPGTRLLVL.

This CDR3 reads CASSVQNTGELFF. CDR3 nucleotide sequence: TGTGCCAGCAGCGTACAGAACACCGGGGAGCTGTTTTTT. The gene calls are TRBV9 and TRBJ2-2; no clear D gene. The V end was cut by 1 base, the J end by 1 base, with 2 bases between. The CDR3 has 13 amino acids. Looked up from germline, CDR1 is SGDLS and CDR2 is YYNGEE.

V usage is TRBV5-1 and J usage is TRBJ2-3, with D maybe TRBD2 (5 bases). V lost 6 bases, J lost 4 bases, and 18 bases lay in between. The length of the CDR3 is 15 residues. Germline V gene sequence: CDR1 SGHRS, CDR2 YFSETQ. CDR3: CASTTGERVADTQYF. The CDR3 DNA reads TGCGCCAGCACCACCGGAGAGAGGGTTGCAGATACGCAGTATTTT. Complete variable domain (other parts from reference TRBV5-1 and TRBJ2-3): KAGVTQTPRYLIKTRGQQVTLSCSPISGHRSVSWYQQTPGQGLQFLFEYFSETQRNKGNFPGRFSGRQFSNSRSEMNVSTLELGDSALYLCASTTGERVADTQYFGPGTRLTVL.

The rearrangement uses TRBV4-1 and TRBJ2-3; a weak D match, TRBD1 (6 bases). The CDR3 totals 15 residues. The V end was cut by 3 bases, the J end by 5 bases, with 15 bases between. The germline CDR1 and CDR2 sequences are MGHRA and YSYEKL. The CDR3 DNA follows: TGCGCCAGCAGCCATCTAACTGAGGGGGTAGATACGCAGTATTTT. Translating it yields CASSHLTEGVDTQYF.

Note on this clone: The same CDR3 also results from other DNA sequences found in this sample. This sequence joins TRBV6-5 and TRBJ1-1; D unclear. Germline CDR1 is MNHEY and CDR2 is SVGAGI. The V end was cut by 8 bases, the J end by 4 bases, with 11 bases between. The CDR3 contains 12 residues. This CDR3 is CASGREGTEAFF. In DNA, the CDR3 is TGTGCCAGCGGTAGGGAGGGCACTGAAGCTTTCTTT.